This entry concerns a single T cell receptor beta chain. The antigen this receptor binds is unknown. Per-nucleotide qualities are absent, and no much larger clonotype sits a single base away. The data were taken from a study of T cell responses to AZD1222 COVID-19 vaccine (TCRdb year 2021). About the study as a whole: AZD1222 recipients given second doses at about 4 weeks or at about 12 weeks were pooled, since spike-specific TCR depth and breadth were not found to differ between the two schedules. A total of under 250 trial participants underwent TCR sequencing, of whom under 220 had received two doses of AZD1222 and about 26 had received two doses of the MenACWY control vaccine. Trial participants were enrolled by age into subgroups of 18-55, 56-69 and 70-plus years, and around 140, 26 and 57 TCR-sequenced participants, respectively, were included in these subgroups.

The CDR3 sequence holds 15 residues, the cysteine and phenylalanine included. Of the read, only the CDR3 DNA is kept; its 45 bases are in frame from base 1. The germline V gene (reference sequence) supplies CDR1 PRHDT and CDR2 FYEKMQ. The germline V end is reduced by 5 bases and the J end by 2 bases; junction bases left unmatched: 8. The CDR3 regions of human TCRbeta chains were analyzed by immunosequencing. Turning to the authors' computational methods: Repertoire TCRs were checked for matches against a reference library of SARS-CoV-2-specific TCRs that had been generated using the MIRA antigen-specificity platform. Breadth was defined as the fraction of unique TCRs that were SARS-CoV-2-associated. Depth was defined as the fraction of total T cells that were SARS-CoV-2-associated. Using the MIRA data, each spike-specific TCR was mapped to the spike region that the TCR reacts to and placed in a CD4 or CD8 class. Log10-transformed breadth and depth values were compared by one-way ANOVA with Sidak's multiple comparisons tests. Entries here come from immuneACCESS through TCRdb and include only in-frame sequences with V and J called. Some clones fail to appear in such tables; in the studies checked, an unresolved V gene covers under half of the shortfall, and the cause of the remainder is unknown. That table gives V, J and clone size, and the DNA gave D and trimming. The sample table records about 86,000 clones; more than 90% of these occur just once. The ten largest make up around 3% of the sample.

The time point label for this specimen denotes: baseline before first vaccination. Vaccinee samples came from UK trials COV001 and COV002, including a single-blind randomized controlled phase 2/3 trial of AZD1222 (ChAdOx1 nCoV-19) in healthy adults. For TCRbeta chain sequencing, PBMC samples from trial participants were taken at day 0 and at day 28 after the second dose. What the study reported, not specific to this receptor: The whole spike protein was spanned by vaccine-associated CD4 TCRs, and dominant responses were seen in regions 160-218 and 743-854. In the small 56-69-year group, the increase in depth fell short of significance, most likely because of low power. After two AZD1222 doses, both the breadth and the depth of spike-specific TCRs were significantly higher than at day 0 and than in MenACWY recipients. Because no day 14 peak-response samples were available, repertoires were characterized only after the peak T cell response. Only five or six AZD1222 recipients were SARS-CoV-2 seropositive at baseline, limiting conclusions about previously exposed vaccinees. Reportedly, close to half of the unique spike-specific TCRs recognized epitopes lying outside the regions that are mutated in the B.1.351 and B.1.1.7 variants. Most participants were white British and females outnumbered males, and the authors suggested that clonal diversity may have been underestimated.

The chain is assembled from TRBV13 and TRBJ2-5, and TRBD1 matches 7 of the central bases. The sequenced sample was peripheral blood, obtained on day 0 of AZD1222 vaccination. The receptor's source is an adult in good health. The CDR3 in this case is CASSPRDSLQETQYF. The DNA sequence is as follows: TGTGCCAGCAGCCCACGGGACAGTCTACAAGAGACCCAGTACTTC.